This T cell receptor beta chain derives from a study of identical twins. Each CDR3 protein is one row after TCRdb ran MiXCR on the 5' RACE reads. The data show some 790,000 distinct CDR3 sequences, roughly 18% seen once. In its sample, this clonotype was seen many times. In addition, the sample was reused for a study of T cells expressing NK-cell markers.

The sample was PBMCs. This TCR came from a woman younger than 30 in good health.

CDR3 DNA: TGCGCCAGCAGCCAACCGGTGGACTCGCAAGAGACCCAGTACTTC. This gives the protein CASSQPVDSQETQYF. This sequence joins TRBV4-3 and TRBJ2-5, with D tentatively TRBD2 (5 bases). Between the trimmed V and J ends, which lost 2 bases and 2 bases, there was a span of 12 bases. The CDR3 consists of 15 residues. Germline CDR1 LGHNA, CDR2 YSLEER.